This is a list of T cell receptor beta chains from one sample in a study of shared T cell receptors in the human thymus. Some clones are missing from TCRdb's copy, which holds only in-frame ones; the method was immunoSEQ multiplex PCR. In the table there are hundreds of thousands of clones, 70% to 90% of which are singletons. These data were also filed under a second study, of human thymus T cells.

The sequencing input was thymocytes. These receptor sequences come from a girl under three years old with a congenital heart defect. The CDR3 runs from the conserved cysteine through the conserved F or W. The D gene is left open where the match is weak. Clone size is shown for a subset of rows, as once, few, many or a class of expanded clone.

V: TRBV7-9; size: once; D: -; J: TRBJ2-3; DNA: TGTGCCAGCAGCTTAGGGGAGACTAACACAGATACGCAGTATTTT; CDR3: CASSLGETNTDTQYF
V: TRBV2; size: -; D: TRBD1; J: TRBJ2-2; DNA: TGTGCCAGCAGTGAATGGGGTCAGGGGGACGGGGAGCTGTTTTTT; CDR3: CASSEWGQGDGELFF
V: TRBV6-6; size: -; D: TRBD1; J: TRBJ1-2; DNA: TGTGCCAGCAGTCTGGACAGGTTGGACACCTATGGCTACACCTTC; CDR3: CASSLDRLDTYGYTF
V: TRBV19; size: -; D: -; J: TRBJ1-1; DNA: TGTGCCAGTAGTATAGATAACGAGGTTTCGTCTGAAGCTTTCTTT; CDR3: CASSIDNEVSSEAFF
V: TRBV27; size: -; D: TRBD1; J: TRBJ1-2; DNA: TGTGCCAGCAGCAAGGGGGGCAGGGGGCTCTATGGCTACACCTTC; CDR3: CASSKGGRGLYGYTF
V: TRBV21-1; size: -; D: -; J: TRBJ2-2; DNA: TGTGCCAGCAGCAAAGGACTAGCGGGGGCCCGGAACACCGGGGAGCTGTTTTTT; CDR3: CASSKGLAGARNTGELFF
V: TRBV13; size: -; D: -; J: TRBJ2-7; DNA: TGTGCCAGCAGCTTTTGGTCGGAGAGGGTAGGGGAGCAGTACTTC; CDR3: CASSFWSERVGEQYF
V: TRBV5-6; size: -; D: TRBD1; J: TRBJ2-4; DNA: TGTGCCAGCAGCCTAACAGGGGGAGAAAGCATTCAGTACTTC; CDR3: CASSLTGGESIQYF
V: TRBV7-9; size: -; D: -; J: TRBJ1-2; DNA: TGTGCCAGCAGCTTAGAGGCTCGGGACAACGGCTACACCTTC; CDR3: CASSLEARDNGYTF
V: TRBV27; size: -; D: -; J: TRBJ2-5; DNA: TGTGCCAGCAGTTTAACCACTAAGGGGCAGGAGACCCAGTACTTC; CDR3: CASSLTTKGQETQYF
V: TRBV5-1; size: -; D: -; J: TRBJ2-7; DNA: TGCGCCAGCAGCTTGGCGAGATCCTACGAGCAGTACTTC; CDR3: CASSLARSYEQYF
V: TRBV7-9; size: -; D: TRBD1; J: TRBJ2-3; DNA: TGTGCCAGTAACCGGGACAGGACAGATACGCAGTATTTT; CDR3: CASNRDRTDTQYF
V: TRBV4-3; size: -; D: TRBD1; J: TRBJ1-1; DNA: TGCGCCAGCAGCCAGACCACAGGGGGGGATACTGAAGCTTTCTTT; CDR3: CASSQTTGGDTEAFF
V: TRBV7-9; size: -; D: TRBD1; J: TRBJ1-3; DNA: TGTGCCAGCAGCTTAGATAGGGACAGGCCTGGAAACACCATATATTTT; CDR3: CASSLDRDRPGNTIYF
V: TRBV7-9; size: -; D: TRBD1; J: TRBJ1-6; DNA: TGTGCCAGCAGCTTAGAGCTACAGGGACAGCCCGAAAAGAGGTCACCCCTCCACTTT; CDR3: CASSLELQGQPEKRSPLHF
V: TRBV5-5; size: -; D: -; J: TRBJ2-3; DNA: TGTGCCAGCAGCTTGGACCAAGCCACAGATACGCAGTATTTT; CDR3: CASSLDQATDTQYF
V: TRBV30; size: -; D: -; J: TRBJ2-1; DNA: TGTGCCTGGCAGGGCGTTGGGGGCTTCCCCCACAATGAGCAGTTCTTC; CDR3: CAWQGVGGFPHNEQFF
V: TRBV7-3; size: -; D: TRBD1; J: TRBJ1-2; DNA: TGTGCCAGCAGCTTAGGCGGACAGGGAAACTATGGCTACACCTTC; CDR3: CASSLGGQGNYGYTF
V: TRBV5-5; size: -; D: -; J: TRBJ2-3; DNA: TGTGCCAGCAGCTTTGGTAGGGGGAACACAGATACGCAGTATTTT; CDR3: CASSFGRGNTDTQYF
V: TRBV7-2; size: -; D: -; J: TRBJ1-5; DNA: TGTGCCAGCAGCCTTGACGAGACAAAACAGCCCCAGCATTTT; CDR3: CASSLDETKQPQHF
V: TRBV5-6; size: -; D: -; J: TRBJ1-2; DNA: TGTGCCAGCAGCTTGGTAGGGAATAGGGACTACTATGGCTACACCTTC; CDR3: CASSLVGNRDYYGYTF
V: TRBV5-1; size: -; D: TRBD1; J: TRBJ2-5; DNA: TGCGCCAGCAGTCCGGGACAGCTAGGCGGTCAAGAGACCCAGTACTTC; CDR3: CASSPGQLGGQETQYF
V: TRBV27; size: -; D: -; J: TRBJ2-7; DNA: TGTGCCAGCAGATCGACAGAATACGAGCAGTACTTC; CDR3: CASRSTEYEQYF
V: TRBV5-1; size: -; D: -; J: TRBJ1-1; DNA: TGCGCCAGCAGCTTGGACGGGGGTTTGATAGTGACTGAAGCTTTCTTT; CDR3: CASSLDGGLIVTEAFF
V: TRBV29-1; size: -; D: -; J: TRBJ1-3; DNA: TGCAGCGTTGTGGTTAACTCTTTCTCTGGAAACACCATATATTTT; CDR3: CSVVVNSFSGNTIYF
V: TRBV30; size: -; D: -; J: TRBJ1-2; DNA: TGTGCCTGGAACCAGCGGAGCCACACGGGATATGGCTACACCTTC; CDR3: CAWNQRSHTGYGYTF
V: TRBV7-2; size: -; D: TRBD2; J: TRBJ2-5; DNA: TGTGCCAGCAATCTAGCGGGGGGTTTAGTCGAGACCCAGTACTTC; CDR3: CASNLAGGLVETQYF
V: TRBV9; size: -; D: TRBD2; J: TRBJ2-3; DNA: TGTGCCAGCAGCGTATCTCACAAAGGGGACTACACAGATACGCAGTATTTT; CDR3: CASSVSHKGDYTDTQYF
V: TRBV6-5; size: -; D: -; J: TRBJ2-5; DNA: TGTGCCAGCAGTTACGGCACTGGGAGGGAGACCCAGTACTTC; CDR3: CASSYGTGRETQYF
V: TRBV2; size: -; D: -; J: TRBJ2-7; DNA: TGTGCCAGCTTTGCGCGGGGTAAGGACTCCTACGAGCAGTACTTC; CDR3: CASFARGKDSYEQYF
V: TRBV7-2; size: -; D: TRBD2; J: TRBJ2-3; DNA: TGTGCCAGCAGCTCCATTCCAGGGACTAGCGGGGGAAACACAGATACGCAGTATTTT; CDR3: CASSSIPGTSGGNTDTQYF
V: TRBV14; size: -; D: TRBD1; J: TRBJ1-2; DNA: TGTGCCAGCAGCCAATTTTTTAGGGACAGGGGCTCCCCCAACTATGGCTACACCTTC; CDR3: CASSQFFRDRGSPNYGYTF
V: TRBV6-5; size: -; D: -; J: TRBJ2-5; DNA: TGTGCCAGCAGTCGATGGACGATTGGGGGGGAGACCCAGTACTTC; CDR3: CASSRWTIGGETQYF
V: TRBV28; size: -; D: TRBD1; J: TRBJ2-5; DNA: TGTGCCAGCAGCCGACAGGGGGCCCCCTCCCAAGAGACCCAGTACTTC; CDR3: CASSRQGAPSQETQYF
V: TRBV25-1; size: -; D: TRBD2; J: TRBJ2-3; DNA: TGTGCCAGCAGAATGACTAGGCTAGCGGGCACAGATACGCAGTATTTT; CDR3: CASRMTRLAGTDTQYF
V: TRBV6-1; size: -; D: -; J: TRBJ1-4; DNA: TGTGCCAGCGGGGAGTGGGATGAAAAACTGTTTTTT; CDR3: CASGEWDEKLFF
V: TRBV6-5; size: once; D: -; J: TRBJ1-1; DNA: TGTGCCAGCAGTTACGTCCGGATAGTGGGGGCCACTGAAGCTTTCTTT; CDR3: CASSYVRIVGATEAFF
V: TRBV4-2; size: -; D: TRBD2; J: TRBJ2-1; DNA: TGTGCCAGCAGCCAACATTTAGCGGGCGAGCAGTTCTTC; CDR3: CASSQHLAGEQFF
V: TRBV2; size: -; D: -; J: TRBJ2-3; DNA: TGTGCCAGCAGTAAAGGGGGAGGCGGTGTTACAGATACGCAGTATTTT; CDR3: CASSKGGGGVTDTQYF
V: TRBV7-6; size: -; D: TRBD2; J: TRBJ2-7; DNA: TGTGCCAGCAGCTTAGCGGGCGGGGGGACCACCTACGAGCAGTACTTC; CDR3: CASSLAGGGTTYEQYF
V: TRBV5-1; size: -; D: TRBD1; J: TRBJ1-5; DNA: TGCGCCAGCAGCGCAGTCCCAGGGGGCGGCCGCAATCAGCCCCAGCATTTT; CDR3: CASSAVPGGGRNQPQHF
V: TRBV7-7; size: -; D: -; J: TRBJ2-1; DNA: TGTGCCAGCAGCCATCAGGGGGGCCCCTACAATGAGCAGTTCTTC; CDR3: CASSHQGGPYNEQFF
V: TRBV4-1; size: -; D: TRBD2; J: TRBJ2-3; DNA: TGCGCCAGCAGCCAAGGACTAGCGGGGACTACAGATACGCAGTATTTT; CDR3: CASSQGLAGTTDTQYF
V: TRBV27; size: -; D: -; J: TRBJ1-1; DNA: TGTGCCAGCAGTTTAGGTGCAGGGGCCGAGAACACTGAAGCTTTCTTT; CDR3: CASSLGAGAENTEAFF
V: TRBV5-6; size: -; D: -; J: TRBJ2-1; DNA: TGTGCCAGCAGCGAATATCCTAGCTCCTACAATGAGCAGTTCTTC; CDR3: CASSEYPSSYNEQFF
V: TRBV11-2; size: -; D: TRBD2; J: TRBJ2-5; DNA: TGTGCCAGCAGCTGCCCGGCCTTTGGACTAGCTACCGAGACCCAGTACTTC; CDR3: CASSCPAFGLATETQYF
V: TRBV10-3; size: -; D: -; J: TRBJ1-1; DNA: TGTGCCATCAGTGAGTCGACTCAGGGAGCTTTCTTT; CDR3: CAISESTQGAFF
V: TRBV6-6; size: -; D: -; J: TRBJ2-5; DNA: TGTGCCAGCAGACGATGGAAGACAGAGAATCAAGAGACCCAGTACTTC; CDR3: CASRRWKTENQETQYF
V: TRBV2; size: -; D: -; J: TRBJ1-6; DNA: TGTGCCAGCAGAAATCCGGGGGAAAGCTCCTATAATTCACCCCTCCACTTT; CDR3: CASRNPGESSYNSPLHF
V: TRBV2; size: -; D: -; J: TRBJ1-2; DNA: TGTGCCAGCAGCCTGACAGGACCTCTAAACTATGGCTACACCTTC; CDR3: CASSLTGPLNYGYTF
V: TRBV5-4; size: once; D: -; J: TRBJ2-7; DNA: TGTGCCAGCAGCCTGGGGCGGCATTCCTACGAGCAGTACTTC; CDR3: CASSLGRHSYEQYF
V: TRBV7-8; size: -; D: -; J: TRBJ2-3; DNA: TGTGCCAGCAGCGCGCTGGCGGGCCAACGCACAGATACGCAGTATTTT; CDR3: CASSALAGQRTDTQYF
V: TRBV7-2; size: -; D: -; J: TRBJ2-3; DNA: TGTGCCAGCAGCTTGGGTCCCCCGCGGGCAGATACGCAGTATTTT; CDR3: CASSLGPPRADTQYF
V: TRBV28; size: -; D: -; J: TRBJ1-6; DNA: TGTGCCAGCAGGAATAACAGGAGCTCCTATAATTCACCCCTCCACTTT; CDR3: CASRNNRSSYNSPLHF
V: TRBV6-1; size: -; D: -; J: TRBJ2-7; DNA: TGTGCCAGCAGGGACGGGGGACTGAACTACGAGCAGTACTTC; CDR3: CASRDGGLNYEQYF